A selection of T cell receptor beta chains follows, all from one sample in a study of CD8+CD57+ T cells in acquired aplastic anemia. TCRdb used MiXCR to reprocess the reads, holding one entry per CDR3 protein. In the table there are 150,000 to 200,000 distinct CDR3 sequences, roughly half of which are singletons. Sequencing was carried out using sorted CD4+, CD8+, or CD8+CD57+ T cells (not recorded which) from PBMCs. These receptors were taken from a human donor with aplastic anemia. Each CDR3 is given with its conserved first and last residue. The D gene is left open where the match is weak. Clone size, where shown, is once, few, many, or a class for clones that have expanded.

d_gene,j_gene,abundance,v_gene,CDR3aa,CDR3nt
TRBD1,TRBJ2-1,.,TRBV5-5,CASSRGQGYNEQFF,TGTGCCAGCAGCAGAGGACAGGGGTACAATGAGCAGTTCTTC
TRBD2,TRBJ2-5,few,TRBV4-3,CASSQAPSGHTTGETQYF,TGCGCCAGCAGCCAAGCGCCTAGCGGGCATACAACTGGGGAGACCCAGTACTTC
.,TRBJ2-1,.,TRBV25-1,CASSEYKGSNEQFF,TGTGCCAGCAGTGAATATAAGGGAAGCAATGAGCAGTTCTTC
.,TRBJ1-1,many,TRBV3-1,CASSQAVGLTEAFF,TGTGCCAGCAGCCAAGCGGTAGGGCTCACTGAAGCTTTCTTT
.,TRBJ1-1,.,TRBV5-1,CASSSNDLRTEAFF,TGCGCCAGCAGCTCTAATGACCTGAGGACTGAAGCTTTCTTT
.,TRBJ2-7,many,TRBV20-1,CSARDLGGGAGYEQYF,TGCAGTGCTAGAGATCTAGGAGGGGGGGCCGGGTACGAGCAGTACTTC
.,TRBJ2-2,many,TRBV4-3,CASSQAVLFANTGELFF,TGCGCCAGCAGCCAAGCGGTCCTTTTCGCGAACACCGGGGAGCTGTTTTTT
TRBD2,TRBJ2-1,many,TRBV5-1,CASATSGRTNEQFF,TGCGCCAGCGCCACTAGCGGGAGAACCAATGAGCAGTTCTTC
TRBD1,TRBJ2-7,.,TRBV11-1,CASSTYRTGAGYEQYF,TGTGCCAGTAGTACCTACCGGACAGGGGCAGGCTACGAGCAGTACTTC
.,TRBJ1-2,once,TRBV25-1,CASSEHILPPYSDSYGYTF,TGTGCCAGCAGTGAGCATATCCTTCCTCCTTACAGCGATAGTTATGGCTACACCTTC
TRBD1,TRBJ1-3,.,TRBV29-1,CSVGDRALNYSGNTIYF,TGCAGCGTGGGGGACAGGGCGCTGAACTACTCTGGAAACACCATATATTTT
.,TRBJ2-7,.,TRBV5-6,CASSSNREQYF,TGTGCCAGCAGCTCTAATCGCGAGCAGTACTTC
.,TRBJ2-7,many,TRBV28,CASSLPVGLREQYF,TGTGCCAGCAGTCTCCCGGTGGGTTTGCGCGAGCAGTACTTC
.,TRBJ1-1,.,TRBV29-1,CSADAKTEAFF,TGCAGCGCTGACGCGAAGACTGAAGCTTTCTTT
.,TRBJ1-1,.,TRBV7-9,CASSLEGIGTEAFF,TGTGCCAGCAGCTTAGAGGGGATAGGCACTGAAGCTTTCTTT
.,TRBJ1-5,many,TRBV19,CASSMLRGPQPQHF,TGTGCCAGTAGTATGCTCAGGGGACCTCAGCCCCAGCATTTT
.,TRBJ1-3,.,TRBV19,CASSLRSGGYTIYF,TGTGCCAGTAGTCTGCGATCCGGGGGCTACACCATATATTTT
.,TRBJ2-7,.,TRBV9,CASSVCGSSPRSEQYF,TGTGCCAGCAGCGTGTGCGGGTCATCCCCTAGGTCCGAGCAGTACTTC
.,TRBJ2-3,.,TRBV24-1,CATSEVLYTDTQYF,TGTGCCACCAGTGAAGTCTTATACACAGATACGCAGTATTTT
TRBD1,TRBJ1-5,many,TRBV19,CASSERMGQSYSNQPQHF,TGTGCCAGTAGCGAACGCATGGGACAGTCGTATAGCAATCAGCCCCAGCATTTT
.,TRBJ2-7,.,TRBV7-2,CASSLLTVAEQYF,TGTGCCAGCAGCCTCCTGACGGTTGCCGAGCAGTACTTC
TRBD2,TRBJ2-1,many,TRBV9,CASSVGRGAYNEQFF,TGTGCCAGCAGCGTAGGACGGGGGGCCTACAATGAGCAGTTCTTC
TRBD2,TRBJ2-1,.,TRBV5-4,CASSLPIAGSHNEQFF,TGTGCCAGCAGCTTGCCGATAGCGGGATCCCACAATGAGCAGTTCTTC
.,TRBJ1-1,.,TRBV7-2,CASSLYAEGLGAFF,TGTGCCAGCAGCTTATATGCCGAAGGGCTTGGGGCTTTCTTT
.,TRBJ1-1,.,TRBV7-6,CASSTYRNTEAFF,TGTGCCAGCAGCACCTACAGGAACACTGAAGCTTTCTTT
.,TRBJ1-1,many,TRBV6-1,CATRLNTEAFF,TGTGCCACCAGACTGAACACTGAAGCTTTCTTT
TRBD1,TRBJ1-5,many,TRBV6-4,CASSESGGLNQPQHF,TGTGCCAGCAGTGAGTCAGGGGGCTTAAATCAGCCCCAGCATTTT